The clone carrying this T cell receptor beta chain was seen a handful of times. Its target is not known. Some 30,000 T cell genomes, or approximately 190 ng DNA, went into the sorted-subset replicate PCRs. Produced via immunoSEQ multiplex PCR; TCRdb's table is partial and in-frame only. Of roughly 2.1 million clones detected, about 93% appear once; the ten largest clones hold around 1.7%. V gave up 0 bases and J gave up 7 bases, with 10 bases separating them. Looked up from germline, CDR1 is LNHNV and CDR2 is YYDKDF (reference sequence). The CDR3 runs to 14 residues. Positive CCR7 selection of CD45RO-negative cells yielded the naive CD8 cells, and terminally differentiated effector memory CD45RA+ cells were excluded. These data come from a study of shared clonotypes between healthy human individuals. Whole-study results and caveats: Relative to memory subsets, naive subsets generally showed larger estimated richness.

This clonotype was obtained from a man younger than 35 in good health. Some clones in this sample may be carry-over from other donors' samples. The sequencing input was naive CD8+ T cells from PBMCs. The chain uses TRBV15 and TRBJ1-5; D is possibly TRBD1 (5 bases). Here the CDR3 reads CATSRERGGQPQHF. The DNA for the CDR3 is TGTGCCACCAGCAGAGAAAGGGGTGGACAGCCCCAGCATTTT.